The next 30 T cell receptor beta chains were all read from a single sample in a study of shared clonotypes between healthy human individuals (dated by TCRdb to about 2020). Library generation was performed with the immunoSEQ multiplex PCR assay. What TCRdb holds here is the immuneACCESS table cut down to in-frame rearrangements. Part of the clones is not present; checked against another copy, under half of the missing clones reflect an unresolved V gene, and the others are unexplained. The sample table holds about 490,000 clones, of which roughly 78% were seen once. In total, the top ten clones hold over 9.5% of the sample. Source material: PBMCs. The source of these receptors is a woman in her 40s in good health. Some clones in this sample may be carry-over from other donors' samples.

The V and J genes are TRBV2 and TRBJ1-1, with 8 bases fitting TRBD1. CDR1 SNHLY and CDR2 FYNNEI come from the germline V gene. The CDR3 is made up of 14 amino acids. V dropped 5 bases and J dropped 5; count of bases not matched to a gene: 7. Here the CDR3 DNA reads TGTGCCAGCAGTCCGACAGGGGCTCGGACTGAAGCTTTCTTT. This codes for CASSPTGARTEAFF. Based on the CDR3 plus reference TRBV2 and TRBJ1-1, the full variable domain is EPEVTQTPSHQVTQMGQEVILRCVPISNHLYFYWYRQILGQKVEFLVSFYNNEISEKSEIFDDQFSVERPDGSNFTLKIRSTKLEDSAMYFCASSPTGARTEAFFGQGTRLTVV.

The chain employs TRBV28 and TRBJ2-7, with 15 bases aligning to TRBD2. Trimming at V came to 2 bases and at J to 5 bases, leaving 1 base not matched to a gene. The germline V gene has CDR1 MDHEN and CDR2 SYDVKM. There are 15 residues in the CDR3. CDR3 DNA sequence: TGTGCCAGCAGTTTAAGGACTAGCGGGAGGGACGAGCAGTACTTC. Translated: CASSLRTSGRDEQYF.

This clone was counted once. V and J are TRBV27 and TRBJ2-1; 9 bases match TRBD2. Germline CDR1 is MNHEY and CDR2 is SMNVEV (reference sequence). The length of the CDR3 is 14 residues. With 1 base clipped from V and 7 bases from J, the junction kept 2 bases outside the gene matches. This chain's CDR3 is CASSLWAGGNEQFF. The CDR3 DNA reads TGTGCCAGCAGTTTATGGGCGGGGGGGAATGAGCAGTTCTTC.

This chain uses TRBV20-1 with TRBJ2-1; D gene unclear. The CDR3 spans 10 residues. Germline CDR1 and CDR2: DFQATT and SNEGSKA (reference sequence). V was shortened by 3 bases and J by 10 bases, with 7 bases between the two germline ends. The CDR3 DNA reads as TGCAGTGCTAGGGTTAACGAGCAGTTCTTC. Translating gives CSARVNEQFF.

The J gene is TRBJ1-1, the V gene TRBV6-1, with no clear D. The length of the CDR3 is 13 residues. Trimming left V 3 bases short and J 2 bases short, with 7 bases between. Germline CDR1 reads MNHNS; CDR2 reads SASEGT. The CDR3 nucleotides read TGTGCCAGCAGTGACAGGAGAAACACTGAAGCTTTCTTT. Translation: CASSDRRNTEAFF.

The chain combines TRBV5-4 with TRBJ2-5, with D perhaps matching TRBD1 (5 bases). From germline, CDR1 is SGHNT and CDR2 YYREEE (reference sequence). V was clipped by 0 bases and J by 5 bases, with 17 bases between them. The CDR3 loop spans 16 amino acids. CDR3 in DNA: TGTGCCAGCAGCTTGGAATTGGGGCAGGGTGGTGAGACCCAGTACTTC. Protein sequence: CASSLELGQGGETQYF. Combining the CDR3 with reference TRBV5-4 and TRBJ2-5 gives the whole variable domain ETGVTQSPTHLIKTRGQQVTLRCSSQSGHNTVSWYQQALGQGPQFIFQYYREEENGRGNFPPRFSGLQFPNYSSELNVNALELDDSALYLCASSLELGQGGETQYFGPGTRLLVL.

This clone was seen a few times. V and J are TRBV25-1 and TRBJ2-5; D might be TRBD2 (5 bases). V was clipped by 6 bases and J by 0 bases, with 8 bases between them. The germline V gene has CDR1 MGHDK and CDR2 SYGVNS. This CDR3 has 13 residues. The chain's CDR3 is CASSRGYQETQYF. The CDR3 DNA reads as TGTGCCAGCAGCCGAGGGTACCAAGAGACCCAGTACTTC.

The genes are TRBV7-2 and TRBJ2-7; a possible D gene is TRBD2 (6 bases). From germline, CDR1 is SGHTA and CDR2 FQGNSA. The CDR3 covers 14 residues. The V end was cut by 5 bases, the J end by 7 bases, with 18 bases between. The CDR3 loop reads CASSRGDFRGEQYF. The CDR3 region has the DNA TGTGCCAGCAGCCGAGGGGACTTCCGGGGGGAGCAGTACTTC.

CDR3 DNA sequence: TGTGCCAGCAGCCTCCCAGGGACAGATACGCAGTATTTT. Translating gives CASSLPGTDTQYF. This chain links TRBV5-4 with TRBJ2-3, with D maybe TRBD1 (5 bases). The V gene's germline CDR1 is SGHNT and CDR2 YYREEE (reference sequence). Trimming took off 4 bases at V and 3 bases at J, with 9 bases between the two ends. CDR3 size: 13 residues.

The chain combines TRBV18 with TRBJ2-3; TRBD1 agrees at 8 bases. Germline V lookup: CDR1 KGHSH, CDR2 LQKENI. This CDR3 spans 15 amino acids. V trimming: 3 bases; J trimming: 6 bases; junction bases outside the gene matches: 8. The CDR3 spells CASSPRTGLLDTQYF. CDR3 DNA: TGTGCCAGCTCACCCCGGACAGGGTTGTTGGATACGCAGTATTTT.

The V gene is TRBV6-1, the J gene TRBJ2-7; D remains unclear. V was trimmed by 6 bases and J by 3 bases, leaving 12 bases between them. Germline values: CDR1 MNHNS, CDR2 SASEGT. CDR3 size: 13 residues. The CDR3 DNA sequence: TGTGCCAGCAGGGAGCCTCACGTCTACGAGCAGTACTTC. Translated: CASREPHVYEQYF.

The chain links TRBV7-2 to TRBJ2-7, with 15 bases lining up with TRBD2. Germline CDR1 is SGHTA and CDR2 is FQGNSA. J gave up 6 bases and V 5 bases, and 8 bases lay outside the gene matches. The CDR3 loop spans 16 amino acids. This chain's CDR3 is CASSHLGTSGRSEQYF. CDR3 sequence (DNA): TGTGCCAGCAGCCACCTAGGGACTAGCGGGAGGTCCGAGCAGTACTTC.

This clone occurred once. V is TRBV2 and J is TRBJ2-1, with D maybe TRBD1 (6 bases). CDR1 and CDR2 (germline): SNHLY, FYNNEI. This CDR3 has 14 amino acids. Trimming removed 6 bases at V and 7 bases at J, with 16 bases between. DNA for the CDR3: TGTGCCAGCAGCCCTCTTATGGGGGCTAATGAGCAGTTCTTC. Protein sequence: CASSPLMGANEQFF.

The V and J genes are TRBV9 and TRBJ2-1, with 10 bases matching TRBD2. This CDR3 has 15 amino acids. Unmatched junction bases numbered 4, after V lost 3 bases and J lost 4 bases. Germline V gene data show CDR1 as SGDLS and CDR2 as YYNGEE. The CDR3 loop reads CASSETSGLYNEQFF. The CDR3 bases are TGTGCCAGCAGCGAGACTAGCGGGCTTTACAATGAGCAGTTCTTC.

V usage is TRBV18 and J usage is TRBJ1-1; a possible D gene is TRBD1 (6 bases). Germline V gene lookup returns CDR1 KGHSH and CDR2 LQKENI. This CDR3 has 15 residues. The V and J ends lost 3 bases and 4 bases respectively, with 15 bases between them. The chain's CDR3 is CASSPLTGGGTEAFF. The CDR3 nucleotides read TGTGCCAGCTCACCCTTGACAGGCGGTGGCACTGAAGCTTTCTTT.

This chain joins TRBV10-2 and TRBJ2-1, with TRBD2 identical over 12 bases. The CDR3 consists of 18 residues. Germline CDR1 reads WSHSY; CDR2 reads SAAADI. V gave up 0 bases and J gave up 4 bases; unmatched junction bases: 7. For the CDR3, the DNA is TGCGCCAGCAGTGAGTCGAGTCCAGGACTAGCGGGATACAATGAGCAGTTCTTC. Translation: CASSESSPGLAGYNEQFF.

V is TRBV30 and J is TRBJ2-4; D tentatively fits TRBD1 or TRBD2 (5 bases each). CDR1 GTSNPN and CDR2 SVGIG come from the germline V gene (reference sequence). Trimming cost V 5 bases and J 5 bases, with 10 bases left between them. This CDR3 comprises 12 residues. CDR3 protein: CAWAGTENIQYF. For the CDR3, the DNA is TGTGCCTGGGCCGGGACGGAAAACATTCAGTACTTC.

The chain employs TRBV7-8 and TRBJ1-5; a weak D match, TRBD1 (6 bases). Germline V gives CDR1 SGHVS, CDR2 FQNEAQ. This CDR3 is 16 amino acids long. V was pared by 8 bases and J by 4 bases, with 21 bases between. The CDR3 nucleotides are TGTGCCAGCGAGGACAGTAGGGCCCCCTCAAATCAGCCCCAGCATTTT. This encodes CASEDSRAPSNQPQHF.

In nucleotides, the CDR3 is TGTGCCAGCAGCCCATCTTACAGGGTCCGAGCCAAAAACATTCAGTACTTC. Translated: CASSPSYRVRAKNIQYF. The gene calls are TRBV7-2 and TRBJ2-4, with D possibly TRBD1 on 6 matching bases. Trimming took 5 bases from V and 0 from J, leaving 17 bases between them. The CDR3 covers 17 residues. Germline CDR1 SGHTA, CDR2 FQGNSA.

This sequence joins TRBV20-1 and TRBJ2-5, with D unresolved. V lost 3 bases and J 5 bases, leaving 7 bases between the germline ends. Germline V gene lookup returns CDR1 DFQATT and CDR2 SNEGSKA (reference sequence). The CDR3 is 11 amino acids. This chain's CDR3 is CSASLLETQYF. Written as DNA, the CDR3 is TGCAGTGCTAGCCTTTTGGAGACCCAGTACTTC.

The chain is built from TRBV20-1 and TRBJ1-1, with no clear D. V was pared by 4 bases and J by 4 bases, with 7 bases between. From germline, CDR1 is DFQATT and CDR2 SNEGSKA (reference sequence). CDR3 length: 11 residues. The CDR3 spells CSAIPSTEAFF. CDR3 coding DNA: TGCAGTGCTATCCCCTCCACTGAAGCTTTCTTT.

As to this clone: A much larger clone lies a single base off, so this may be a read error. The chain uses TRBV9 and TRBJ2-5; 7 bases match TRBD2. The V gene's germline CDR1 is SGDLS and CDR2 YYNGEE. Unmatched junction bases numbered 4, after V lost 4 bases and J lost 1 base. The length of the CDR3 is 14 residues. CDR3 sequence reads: CASSQTSVQETQYF. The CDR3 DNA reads TGTGCCAGCAGCCAAACTAGCGTCCAAGAGACCCAGTACTTC.

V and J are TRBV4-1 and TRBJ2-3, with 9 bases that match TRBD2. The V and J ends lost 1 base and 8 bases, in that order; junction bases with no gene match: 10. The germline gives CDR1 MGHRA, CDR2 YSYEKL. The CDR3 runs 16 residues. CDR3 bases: TGCGCCAGCAGCCAAGTTGGCGGGAGGGCCGCATCTACGCAGTATTTT. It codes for CASSQVGGRAASTQYF.

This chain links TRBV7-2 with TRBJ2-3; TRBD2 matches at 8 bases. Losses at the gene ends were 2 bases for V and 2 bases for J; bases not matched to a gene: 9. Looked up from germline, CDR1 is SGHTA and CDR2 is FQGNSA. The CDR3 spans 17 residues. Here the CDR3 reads CASSLKPLAELTDTQYF. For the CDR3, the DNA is TGTGCCAGCAGCTTAAAGCCACTAGCGGAGCTCACAGATACGCAGTATTTT.

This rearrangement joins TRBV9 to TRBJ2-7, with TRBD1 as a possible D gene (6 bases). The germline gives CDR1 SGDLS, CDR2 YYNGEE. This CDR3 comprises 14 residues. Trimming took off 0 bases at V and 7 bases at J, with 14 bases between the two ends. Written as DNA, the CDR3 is TGTGCCAGCAGCGTAGGGGGGCCACTCGGAGAGCAGTACTTC. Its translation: CASSVGGPLGEQYF. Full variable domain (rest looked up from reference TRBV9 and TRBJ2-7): DSGVTQTPKHLITATGQRVTLRCSPRSGDLSVYWYQQSLDQGLQFLIQYYNGEERAKGNILERFSAQQFPDLHSELNLSSLELGDSALYFCASSVGGPLGEQYFGPGTRLTVT.

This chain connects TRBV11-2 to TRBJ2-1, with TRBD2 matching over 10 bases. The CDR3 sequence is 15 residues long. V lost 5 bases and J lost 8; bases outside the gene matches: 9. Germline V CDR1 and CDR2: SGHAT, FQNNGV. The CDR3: CASSPRLAGKDEQFF. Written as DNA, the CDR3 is TGTGCCAGCAGCCCCCGACTAGCGGGTAAGGATGAGCAGTTCTTC.

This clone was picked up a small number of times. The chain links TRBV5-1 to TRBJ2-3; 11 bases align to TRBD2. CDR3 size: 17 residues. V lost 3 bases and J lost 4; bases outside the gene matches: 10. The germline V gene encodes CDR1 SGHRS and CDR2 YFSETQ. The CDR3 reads CASSSEPSGRIPDTQYF. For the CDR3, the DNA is TGCGCCAGCAGCTCGGAACCTAGCGGGAGGATCCCAGATACGCAGTATTTT.

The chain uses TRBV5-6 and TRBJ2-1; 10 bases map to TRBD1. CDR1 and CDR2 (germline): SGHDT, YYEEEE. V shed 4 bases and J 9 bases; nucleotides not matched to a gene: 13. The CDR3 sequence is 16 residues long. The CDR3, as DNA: TGTGCCAGCAGCCCTCTCAGAGGACAGGGGGGTGTTGAGCAGTTCTTC. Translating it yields CASSPLRGQGGVEQFF.

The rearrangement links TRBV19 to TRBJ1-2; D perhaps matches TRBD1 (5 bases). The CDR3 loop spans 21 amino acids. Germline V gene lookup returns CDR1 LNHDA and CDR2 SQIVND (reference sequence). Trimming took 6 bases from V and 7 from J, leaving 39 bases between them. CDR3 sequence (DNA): TGTGCCAGTAGCCCCCGCCGATCAGGGAGGACCCGCTATGCGGACCTCGGTGGCTACACCTTC. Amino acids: CASSPRRSGRTRYADLGGYTF.

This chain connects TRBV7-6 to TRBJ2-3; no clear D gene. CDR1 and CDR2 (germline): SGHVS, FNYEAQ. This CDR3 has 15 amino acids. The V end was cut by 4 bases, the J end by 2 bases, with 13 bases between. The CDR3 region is CASSSSGRSTDTQYF. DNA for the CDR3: TGTGCCAGCAGCTCAAGTGGACGGTCCACAGATACGCAGTATTTT. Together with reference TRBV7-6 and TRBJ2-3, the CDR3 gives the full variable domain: GAGVSQSPRYKVTKRGQDVALRCDPISGHVSLYWYRQALGQGPEFLTYFNYEAQQDKSGLPNDRFSAERPEGSISTLTIQRTEQRDSAMYRCASSSSGRSTDTQYFGPGTRLTVL.